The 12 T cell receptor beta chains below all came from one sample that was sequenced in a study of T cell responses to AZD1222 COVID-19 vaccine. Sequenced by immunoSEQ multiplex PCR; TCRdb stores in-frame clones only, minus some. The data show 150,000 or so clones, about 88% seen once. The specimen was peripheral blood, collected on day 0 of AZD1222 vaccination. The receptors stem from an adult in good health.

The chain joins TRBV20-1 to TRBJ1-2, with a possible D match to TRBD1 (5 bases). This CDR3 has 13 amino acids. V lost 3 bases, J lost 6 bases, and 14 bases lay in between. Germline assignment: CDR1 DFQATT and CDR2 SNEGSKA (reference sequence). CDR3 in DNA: TGCAGTGCTAGTAGACAGCTTAAACATGGCTACACCTTC. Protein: CSASRQLKHGYTF.

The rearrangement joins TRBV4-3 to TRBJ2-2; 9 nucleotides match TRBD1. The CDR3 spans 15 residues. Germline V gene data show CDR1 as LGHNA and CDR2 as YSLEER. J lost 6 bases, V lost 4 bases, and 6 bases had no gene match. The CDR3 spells CASSLTTGGPGELFF. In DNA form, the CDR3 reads TGCGCCAGCAGCCTAACGACAGGGGGACCCGGGGAGCTGTTTTTT.

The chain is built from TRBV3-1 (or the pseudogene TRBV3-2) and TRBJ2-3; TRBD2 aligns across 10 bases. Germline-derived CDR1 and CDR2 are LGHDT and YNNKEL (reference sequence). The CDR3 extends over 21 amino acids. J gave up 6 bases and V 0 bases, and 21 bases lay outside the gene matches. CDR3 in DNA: TGTGCCAGCAGCCAAGAACATCCAGCGGGAGGGCCATCCTCGCTCGCCGATACGCAGTATTTT. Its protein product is CASSQEHPAGGPSSLADTQYF.

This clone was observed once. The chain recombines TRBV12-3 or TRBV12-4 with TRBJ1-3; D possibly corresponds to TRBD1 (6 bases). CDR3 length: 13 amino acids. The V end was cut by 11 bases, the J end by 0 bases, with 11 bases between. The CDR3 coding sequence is TGTGCCGACCAGGGGAGCTCTGGAAACACCATATATTTT. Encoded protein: CADQGSSGNTIYF.

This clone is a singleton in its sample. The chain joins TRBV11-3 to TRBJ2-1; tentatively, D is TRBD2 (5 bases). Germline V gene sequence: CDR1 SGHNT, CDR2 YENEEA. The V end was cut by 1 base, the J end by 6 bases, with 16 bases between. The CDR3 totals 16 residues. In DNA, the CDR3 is TGTGCCAGCAGCTTAGGTCCTGGGCTAGCAGGCAATGAGCAGTTCTTC. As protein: CASSLGPGLAGNEQFF.

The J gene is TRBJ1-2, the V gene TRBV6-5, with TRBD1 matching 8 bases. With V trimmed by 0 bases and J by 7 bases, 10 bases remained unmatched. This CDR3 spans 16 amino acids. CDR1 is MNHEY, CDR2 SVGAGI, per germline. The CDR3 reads CASSYSQGAREPGYTF. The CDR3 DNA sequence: TGTGCCAGCAGTTACTCTCAGGGGGCGCGTGAGCCTGGCTACACCTTC.

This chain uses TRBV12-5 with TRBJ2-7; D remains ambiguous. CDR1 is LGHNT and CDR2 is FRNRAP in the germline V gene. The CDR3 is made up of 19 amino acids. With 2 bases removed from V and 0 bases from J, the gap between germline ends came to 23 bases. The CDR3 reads CASGLRPGLFGQSSYEQYF. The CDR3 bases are TGTGCTAGTGGTTTGCGACCCGGGTTATTCGGGCAAAGCTCCTACGAGCAGTACTTC.

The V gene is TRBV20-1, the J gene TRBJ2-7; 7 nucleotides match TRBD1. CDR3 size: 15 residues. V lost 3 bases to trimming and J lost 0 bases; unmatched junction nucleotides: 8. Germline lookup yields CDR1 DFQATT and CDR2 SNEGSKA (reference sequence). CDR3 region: CSASGSGTASYEQYF. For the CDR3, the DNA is TGCAGTGCTAGTGGGTCCGGGACAGCCTCCTACGAGCAGTACTTC.

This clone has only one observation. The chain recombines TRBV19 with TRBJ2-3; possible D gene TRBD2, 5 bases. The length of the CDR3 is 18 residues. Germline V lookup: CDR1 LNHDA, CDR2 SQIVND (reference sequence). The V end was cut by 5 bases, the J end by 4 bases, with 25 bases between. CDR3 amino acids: CASSPAVTGSHGADTQYF. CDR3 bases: TGTGCCAGTAGTCCAGCGGTGACGGGAAGCCACGGGGCAGATACGCAGTATTTT.

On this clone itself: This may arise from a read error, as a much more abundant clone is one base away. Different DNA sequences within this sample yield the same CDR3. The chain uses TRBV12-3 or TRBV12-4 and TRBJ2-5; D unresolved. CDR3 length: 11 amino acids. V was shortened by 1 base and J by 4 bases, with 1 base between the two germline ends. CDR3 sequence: CASSLGETQYF. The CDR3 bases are TGTGCCAGCAGTTTAGGAGAGACCCAGTACTTC.

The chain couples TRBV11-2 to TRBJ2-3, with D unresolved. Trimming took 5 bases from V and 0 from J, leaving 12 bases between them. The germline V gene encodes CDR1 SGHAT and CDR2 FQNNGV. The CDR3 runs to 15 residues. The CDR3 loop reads CASSKATSSTDTQYF. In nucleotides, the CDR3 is TGTGCCAGCAGCAAAGCTACCTCTAGCACAGATACGCAGTATTTT.

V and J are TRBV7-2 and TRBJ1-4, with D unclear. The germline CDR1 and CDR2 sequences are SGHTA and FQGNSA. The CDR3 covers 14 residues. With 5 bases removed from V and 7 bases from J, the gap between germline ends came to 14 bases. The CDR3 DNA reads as TGTGCCAGCAGCCCAGGTTGGGAGGGTGAAAAACTGTTTTTT. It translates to CASSPGWEGEKLFF.